The sequence of this T cell receptor beta chain was determined in a study of blood T cell repertoires in COVID-19. Overall study: PBMCs, B-cell-depleted T cells, or T cells provided the cDNA or gDNA that made up the material.

Only in-frame clones appear in the TCRdb table, and some are missing; sequencing was by immunoSEQ multiplex PCR. The data contain fewer than 200,000 clones, 88% of them singletons. Trimming pared 2 bases from V and 5 bases from J, leaving 14 bases between. CDR3 length: 15 residues. Germline V gene lookup returns CDR1 MNHEY and CDR2 SMNVEV (reference sequence). The V gene is TRBV27, the J gene TRBJ2-3; D might be TRBD2 (5 bases). Material for sequencing was peripheral blood. This clonotype was sampled from a man between 60 and 70 years old with acute or convalescent COVID-19. The CDR3 sequence is CASSLRAAHQDTQYF. The CDR3 DNA reads TGTGCCAGCAGTTTACGAGCGGCTCATCAAGATACGCAGTATTTT.